This entry is about one TCR beta chain. Its antigen is not known. The PCR was carried out with 60 Vbeta primers and 13 Jbeta primers. Clones were sequenced by immunoSEQ multiplex PCR, and TCRdb holds only the in-frame ones, with some missing. The sample shows roughly 120,000 clones, around 74% of them seen only once. The data are from a study of cytomegalovirus exposure and HLA in healthy donors. In the study overall: Early released data comprised approximately 85 million unique TCRs from HLA-typed donors. Study-wide points: Later analysis reportedly placed an Asian-associated ancestry cluster below the roughly 680-donor mean in N-insertions. Specific recognition of CMV antigens was confirmed in vitro for a few chains (all CMV-associated).

Per germline, CDR1 MNHEY and CDR2 SVGAGI. V lost 7 bases to trimming and J lost 5 bases, with 14 bases between them. CDR3 size: 13 residues. The TCR was taken from a woman in her late teens or twenties in good health and CMV-seronegative. The V gene is TRBV6-5, the J gene TRBJ1-2; D is perhaps TRBD1 (5 bases). Sample: PBMCs. CDR3 sequence: CASTDGAKYGYTF. Written as DNA, the CDR3 is TGTGCCAGCACAGATGGGGCGAAATATGGCTACACCTTC.